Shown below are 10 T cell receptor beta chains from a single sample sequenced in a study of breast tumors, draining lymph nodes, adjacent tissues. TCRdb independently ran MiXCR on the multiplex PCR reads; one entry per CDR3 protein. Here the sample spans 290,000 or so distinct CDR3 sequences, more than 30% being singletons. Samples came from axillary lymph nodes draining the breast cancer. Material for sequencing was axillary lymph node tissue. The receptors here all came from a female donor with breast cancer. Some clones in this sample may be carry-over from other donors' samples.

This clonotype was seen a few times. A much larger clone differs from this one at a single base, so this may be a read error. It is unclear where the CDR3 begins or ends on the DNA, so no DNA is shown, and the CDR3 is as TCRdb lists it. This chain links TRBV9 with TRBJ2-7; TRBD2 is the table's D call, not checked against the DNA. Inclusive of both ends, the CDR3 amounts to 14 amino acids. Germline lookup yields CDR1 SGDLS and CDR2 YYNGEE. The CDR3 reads CASSVASGSYEQSF.

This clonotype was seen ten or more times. CDR3 region: CASSSPSGLVGTDTQYF. The CDR3, as DNA: TGTGCCAGCAGCTCCCCTTCGGGACTAGTCGGGACAGATACGCAGTATTTT. The V gene is TRBV11-3, the J gene TRBJ2-3; 8 bases match TRBD2. CDR3 length equals 17 residues. V trimming: 4 bases; J trimming: 3 bases; junction bases outside the gene matches: 12. In germline, CDR1 is SGHNT, CDR2 YENEEA.

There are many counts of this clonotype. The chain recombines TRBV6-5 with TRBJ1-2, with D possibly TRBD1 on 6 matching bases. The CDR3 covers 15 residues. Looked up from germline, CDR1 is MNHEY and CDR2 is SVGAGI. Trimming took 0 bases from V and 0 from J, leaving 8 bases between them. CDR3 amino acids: CASSYSRGPNYGYTF. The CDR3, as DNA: TGTGCCAGCAGTTACTCCCGGGGGCCTAACTATGGCTACACCTTC.

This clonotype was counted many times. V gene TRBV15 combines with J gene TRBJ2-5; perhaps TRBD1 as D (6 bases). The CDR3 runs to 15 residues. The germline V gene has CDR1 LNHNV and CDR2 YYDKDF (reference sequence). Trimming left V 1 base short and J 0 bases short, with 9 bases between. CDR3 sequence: CATSRGYRDQETQYF. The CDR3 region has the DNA TGTGCCACCAGCAGAGGCTACAGGGACCAAGAGACCCAGTACTTC.

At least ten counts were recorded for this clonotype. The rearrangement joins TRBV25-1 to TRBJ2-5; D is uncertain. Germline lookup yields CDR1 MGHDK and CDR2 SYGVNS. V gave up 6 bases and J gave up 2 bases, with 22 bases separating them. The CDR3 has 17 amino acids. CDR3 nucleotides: TGTGCCAGCAGCCTCTCTTCCACTTTAGTCGGGCAAGAGACCCAGTACTTC. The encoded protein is CASSLSSTLVGQETQYF.

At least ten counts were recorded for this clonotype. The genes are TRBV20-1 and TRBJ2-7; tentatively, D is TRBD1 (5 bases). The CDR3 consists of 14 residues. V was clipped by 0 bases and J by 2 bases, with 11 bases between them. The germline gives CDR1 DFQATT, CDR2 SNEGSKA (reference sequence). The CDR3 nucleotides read TGCAGTGCTAGAGATCAGGGCAGCCCCTACGAGCAGTACTTC. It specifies CSARDQGSPYEQYF.

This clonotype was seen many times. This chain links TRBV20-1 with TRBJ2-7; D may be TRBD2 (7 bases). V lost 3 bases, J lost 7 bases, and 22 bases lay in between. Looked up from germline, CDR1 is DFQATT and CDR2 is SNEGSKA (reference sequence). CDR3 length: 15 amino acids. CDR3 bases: TGCAGTGCTAGCTGGGGGGGGCGGCCCGGGGGAGAGCAGTACTTC. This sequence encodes CSASWGGRPGGEQYF.

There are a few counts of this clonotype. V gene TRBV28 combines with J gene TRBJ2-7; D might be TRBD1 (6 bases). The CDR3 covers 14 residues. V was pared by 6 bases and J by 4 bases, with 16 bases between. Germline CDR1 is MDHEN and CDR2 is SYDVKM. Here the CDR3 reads CASRLMGALYEQYF. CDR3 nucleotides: TGTGCCAGCAGACTGATGGGGGCGCTTTACGAGCAGTACTTC.

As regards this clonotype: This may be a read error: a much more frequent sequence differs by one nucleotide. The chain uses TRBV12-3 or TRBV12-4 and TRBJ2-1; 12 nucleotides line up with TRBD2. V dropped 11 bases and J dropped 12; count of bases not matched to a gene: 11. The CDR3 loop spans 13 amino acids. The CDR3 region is CAAGTSGWGRQFF. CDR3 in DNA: TGTGCCGCCGGGACTAGCGGGTGGGGTCGGCAGTTCTTC.

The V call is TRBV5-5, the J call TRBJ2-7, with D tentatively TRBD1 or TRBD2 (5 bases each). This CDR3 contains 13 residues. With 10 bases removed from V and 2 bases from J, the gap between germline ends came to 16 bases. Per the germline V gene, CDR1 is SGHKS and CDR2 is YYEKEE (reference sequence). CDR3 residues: CASEDIPPYEQYF. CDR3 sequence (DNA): TGTGCCTCGGAGGACATACCTCCCTACGAGCAGTACTTC.